A selection of T cell receptor beta chains follows, all from one sample in a study of blood T cell repertoires in COVID-19. Generated by immunoSEQ multiplex PCR, the TCRdb table keeps only in-frame clones and is missing some. Of fewer than 400,000 clones listed, 90% to 95% are singletons. Sequences were obtained from PBMCs or T cells enriched from blood (not recorded which). These receptors all come from a woman aged 25 to 45 who had been exposed to COVID-19. The CDR3 runs from the conserved cysteine through the conserved F or W. A D gene is named only where the DNA matches it firmly. Clone size is shown for a subset of rows, as once, few, many or a class of expanded clone.

D | size | J | V | DNA | CDR3
NA | once | TRBJ1-2 | TRBV19 | TGTGCCAGTAGTGAGAGGGGGAAAGCTAACTATGGCTACACCTTC | CASSERGKANYGYTF
TRBD1 | NA | TRBJ1-1 | TRBV9 | TGTGCCAGCAGCGGACAGGGGACGAACACTGAAGCTTTCTTT | CASSGQGTNTEAFF
TRBD1 | NA | TRBJ2-7 | TRBV7-9 | TGTGCCAGCAGCTCACCGGGACAGACCTACGAGCAGTACTTC | CASSSPGQTYEQYF
NA | NA | TRBJ2-1 | TRBV11-3 | TGTGCCAGCAGCTTAGACCCCACCTACAATGAGCAGTTCTTC | CASSLDPTYNEQFF
NA | few | TRBJ2-7 | TRBV6-1 | TGTGCCAGCAGTGAAGCTGGAAATTCCTACTACGACGAGCAGTACTTC | CASSEAGNSYYDEQYF
NA | NA | TRBJ2-7 | TRBV6-5 | TGTGCCAGCATCGCAACCTGGCAGGCCCCCTACGAGCAGTACTTC | CASIATWQAPYEQYF
NA | NA | TRBJ1-2 | TRBV7-9 | TGTGCCAGCAGCTTAGGTCAGGGCAGGTACTTC | CASSLGQGRYF
NA | NA | TRBJ1-1 | TRBV18 | TGTGCCAGCTCACCAAGGGTTGCGGGCACTGAAGCTTTCTTT | CASSPRVAGTEAFF
NA | NA | TRBJ1-4 | TRBV27 | TGTGCCAGCAGTGATGCGGGGTCTAATGAAAAACTGTTTTTT | CASSDAGSNEKLFF
NA | NA | TRBJ1-2 | TRBV28 | TGTGCCAGCAGTCAGGGGTGGGGGAACTATGGCTACACCTTC | CASSQGWGNYGYTF
NA | NA | TRBJ2-7 | TRBV6-5 | TGTGCCAGCAGTTACTCGATACAGGTGAACTACGAGCAGTACTTC | CASSYSIQVNYEQYF
NA | NA | TRBJ2-1 | TRBV13 | TGTGCCAGCAGCTTAGAACAGTGGTACAATGAGCAGTTCTTC | CASSLEQWYNEQFF
NA | NA | TRBJ2-1 | TRBV24-1 | TGTGCCACCAGTGATCCCGGATATGGAGGCAATGAGCAGTTCTTC | CATSDPGYGGNEQFF
TRBD1 | NA | TRBJ2-1 | TRBV18 | TGTGCCAGCTCTCCCGACAGGGGGTCCTACAATGAGCAGTTCTTC | CASSPDRGSYNEQFF
NA | NA | TRBJ1-2 | TRBV29-1 | TGCAGCGTTGAAAGGGGTGGGCAAACCGTTCGAGGCTACACCTTC | CSVERGGQTVRGYTF
TRBD1 | NA | TRBJ2-1 | TRBV9 | TGTGCCAGCAGCGTAGGGGTGACAGGGCCCTACAATGAGCAGTTCTTC | CASSVGVTGPYNEQFF
NA | once | TRBJ1-1 | TRBV18 | TGTGCCAGCTCACCGGGGGGGCGAGGAACTGAAGCTTTCTTT | CASSPGGRGTEAFF
NA | NA | TRBJ1-2 | TRBV5-6 | TGTGCCAGCAGCTTGAGGGGTGGCTATGGCTACACCTTC | CASSLRGGYGYTF
NA | few | TRBJ1-2 | TRBV28 | TGTGCCAGCAACTTACAGGGCTATGGCTACACCTTC | CASNLQGYGYTF
TRBD1 | NA | TRBJ1-1 | TRBV19 | TGTGCCAGTAGTATCTCACAGGGGGCTAACACTGAAGCTTTCTTT | CASSISQGANTEAFF
TRBD1 | NA | TRBJ1-5 | TRBV19 | TGTGCCAGTAGTAGCAACAGGGGGGTAGGTAGCAATCAGCCCCAGCATTTT | CASSSNRGVGSNQPQHF
NA | NA | TRBJ2-1 | TRBV3-1/TRBV3-2 | TGTGCCAGCAGCCACCGGAAGGGGCGGGGATTCTACAATGAGCAGTTCTTC | CASSHRKGRGFYNEQFF
TRBD1 | NA | TRBJ1-1 | TRBV18 | TGTGCCAGCTCACCAAGGTCAGGGGGCTTGAACACTGAAGCTTTCTTT | CASSPRSGGLNTEAFF
TRBD2 | once | TRBJ2-5 | TRBV5-4 | TGTGCCAGCAGACCGGGGACTAGCGGGGGTGCGTCCCAGTACTTC | CASRPGTSGGASQYF
NA | NA | TRBJ2-1 | TRBV27 | TGTGCCAGCAGTTTAACCGTGACAGGCAATGAGCAGTTCTTC | CASSLTVTGNEQFF
TRBD1 | NA | TRBJ1-3 | TRBV11-3 | TGTGCCAGCAGCCTGAGGACAGGGAAGAAATCTGGAAACACCATATATTTT | CASSLRTGKKSGNTIYF
NA | NA | TRBJ2-7 | TRBV12-3/TRBV12-4 | TGTGCCAGCGGGGACTTCTGGTACGAGCAGTACTTC | CASGDFWYEQYF
NA | NA | TRBJ2-7 | TRBV20-1 | TGCAGTGCTAAACAGGGTAACGAGCAGTACTTC | CSAKQGNEQYF
TRBD1 | NA | TRBJ1-1 | TRBV2 | TGTGCCAGCAGTGGACAGGGGAACACTGAAGCTTTCTTT | CASSGQGNTEAFF
NA | once | TRBJ2-3 | TRBV6-5 | TGTGCCAGCAGTTATCAGCCCGGACTAAGCACAGATACGCAGTATTTT | CASSYQPGLSTDTQYF
NA | NA | TRBJ2-4 | TRBV7-6 | TGTGCCAGCAGTCCCGGTTCAGGGGTGAGGAAGGCCAAAAACATTCAGTACTTC | CASSPGSGVRKAKNIQYF
NA | NA | TRBJ2-2 | TRBV5-4 | TGTGCCAGCAGCTTGGAAAGGGTACAGGGGGGGTTCGAGCGCTCCGGGGAGCTGTTTTTT | CASSLERVQGGFERSGELFF
NA | once | TRBJ1-2 | TRBV18 | TGTGCCAGCTCACCCTCTTTCACAGCTCGGCCCTATGGCTACACCTTC | CASSPSFTARPYGYTF
TRBD1 | NA | TRBJ2-5 | TRBV6-5 | TGTGCCAGCGGGGACAGGTTCCTAAGGACCCAGTACTTC | CASGDRFLRTQYF
NA | NA | TRBJ1-3 | TRBV6-5 | TGTGCCAGCAGTTGGGGGGTACAAGGAAACACCATATATTTT | CASSWGVQGNTIYF
TRBD1 | NA | TRBJ2-7 | TRBV9 | TGTGCCAGCAGCGTAGGACAGGGACCCTACGAGCAGTACTTC | CASSVGQGPYEQYF
TRBD1 | NA | TRBJ1-2 | TRBV10-3 | TGTGCCATCAAAGTACCGGGACAGGGCTATGGCTACACCTTC | CAIKVPGQGYGYTF
TRBD1 | NA | TRBJ2-3 | TRBV6-1 | TGTGCCAGCAGTGGAGCACAGGGGTCGTTAGATACGCAGTATTTT | CASSGAQGSLDTQYF
NA | NA | TRBJ1-4 | TRBV15 | TGTGCCACCAGCAGAGATCCCCACTCGGGAACGACTAATGAAAAACTGTTTTTT | CATSRDPHSGTTNEKLFF
NA | NA | TRBJ1-6 | TRBV2 | TGTGCCAGCAGCGCAGGGGAGGGCTCACCCCTCCACTTT | CASSAGEGSPLHF
NA | NA | TRBJ1-3 | TRBV5-4 | TGTGCCAGCAGCTTGTCACGGAGCTCTGGAAACACCATATATTTT | CASSLSRSSGNTIYF
NA | NA | TRBJ1-2 | TRBV9 | TGTGCCAGCAGCGGGTGGGGGGACCCCAACTATGGCTACACCTTC | CASSGWGDPNYGYTF
TRBD1 | NA | TRBJ1-2 | TRBV5-1 | TGCGCCAGCAGCCACAACCCCCGGGACAGGGGGGCTTATGGCTACACCTTC | CASSHNPRDRGAYGYTF
NA | NA | TRBJ1-2 | TRBV24-1 | TGTGCCACCAGTGATTTCACAGGCGAAGGCTACACCTTC | CATSDFTGEGYTF
NA | NA | TRBJ2-1 | TRBV4-2 | TGTGCCAGCAGCCAAGCCTCCCGAAGACCCGACACGACCCTTTACAATGAGCAGTTCTTC | CASSQASRRPDTTLYNEQFF
NA | NA | TRBJ2-5 | TRBV19 | TGTGCCAGTAGTATAGCGGGGGTACAAGAGACCCAGTACTTC | CASSIAGVQETQYF
TRBD2 | NA | TRBJ2-1 | TRBV3-1/TRBV3-2 | TGTGCCAGCAGCCCAACAAGAGTAGCGGGGACCTACAATGAGCAGTTCTTC | CASSPTRVAGTYNEQFF
TRBD1 | NA | TRBJ1-5 | TRBV5-5 | TGTGCCAGCAGCACTGGGACAGGGTATCAGCCCCAGCATTTT | CASSTGTGYQPQHF
NA | few | TRBJ2-5 | TRBV5-1 | TGCGCCAGCAGCCGAGGGGACACACAAGAGACCCAGTACTTC | CASSRGDTQETQYF
NA | once | TRBJ1-1 | TRBV7-9 | TGTGCCAGCAGCTTAGGGCCCCCCACTGAAGCTTTCTTT | CASSLGPPTEAFF
TRBD1 | NA | TRBJ1-1 | TRBV29-1 | TGCAGTGTCGTTAGGGGGCGGAACACTGAAGCTTTCTTT | CSVVRGRNTEAFF
TRBD2 | NA | TRBJ2-3 | TRBV2 | TGTGCCAGCAGTGAAGGGGCGGGGGGCCGCACAGATACGCAGTATTTT | CASSEGAGGRTDTQYF
TRBD2 | NA | TRBJ2-3 | TRBV3-1/TRBV3-2 | TGTGCCAGCAGCCAATTTGCATGGGGACTAGCGGGCCGCGGTACGCAGTATTTT | CASSQFAWGLAGRGTQYF
TRBD1 | NA | TRBJ2-2 | TRBV5-4 | TGTGCCAGCAGCTCGCCGACAGGGCCGCCCACCGGGGAGCTGTTTTTT | CASSSPTGPPTGELFF
NA | NA | TRBJ1-2 | TRBV15 | TGTGCCACCAGCACCGGAGGGGTGTACTATGGCTACACCTTC | CATSTGGVYYGYTF
NA | NA | TRBJ2-1 | TRBV15 | TGTGCCACCATGGAGGGGTTGATCGGATACAATGAGCAGTTCTTC | CATMEGLIGYNEQFF
NA | NA | TRBJ1-5 | TRBV7-9 | TGTGCCAGCAGCCAGGCCGGGGTACCAAATCAGCCCCAGCATTTT | CASSQAGVPNQPQHF
NA | NA | TRBJ2-1 | TRBV6-2/TRBV6-3 | TGTGCCAGCAGTTACCCTAATACCTACAATGAGCAGTTCTTC | CASSYPNTYNEQFF
TRBD1 | NA | TRBJ1-1 | TRBV6-5 | TGTGCCACAAGGACAGGGATGAACACTGAAGCTTTCTTT | CATRTGMNTEAFF
NA | NA | TRBJ2-7 | TRBV4-2 | TGTGCCAGCAGCCAAGATAACACCCGAGGAATTAGCGAGCAGTACTTC | CASSQDNTRGISEQYF